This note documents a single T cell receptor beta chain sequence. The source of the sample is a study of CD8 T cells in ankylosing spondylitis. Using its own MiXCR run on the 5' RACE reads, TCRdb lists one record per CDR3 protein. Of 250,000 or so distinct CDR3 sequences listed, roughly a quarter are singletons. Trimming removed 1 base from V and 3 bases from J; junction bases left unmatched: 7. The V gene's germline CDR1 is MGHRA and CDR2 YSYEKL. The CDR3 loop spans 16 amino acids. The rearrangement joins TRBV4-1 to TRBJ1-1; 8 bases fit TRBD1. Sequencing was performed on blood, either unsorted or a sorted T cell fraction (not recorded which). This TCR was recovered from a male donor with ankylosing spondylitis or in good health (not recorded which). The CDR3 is CASSQVIGTGDTEAFF. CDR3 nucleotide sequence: TGCGCCAGCAGCCAAGTTATCGGGACAGGAGACACTGAAGCTTTCTTT.